Following are 7 T cell receptor beta chains from one sample sequenced in a study of T cell repertoires in cytomegalovirus infection. The antigens for these receptors are not known. One entry per CDR3 protein, called by TCRdb with MiXCR from the reads. The sample lists approximately 310,000 distinct CDR3 sequences, around 25% occurring once. The sequenced sample was cultured PBMCs, obtained from culture after CMV antigen stimulation. These receptors were taken from a human donor in good health (CMV status not recorded). Some clones in this sample may be carry-over from other donors' samples.

This clonotype was picked up a small number of times. The J gene is TRBJ2-5, the V gene TRBV11-3; TRBD1 matches at 10 bases. Losses at the gene ends were 3 bases for V and 2 bases for J; bases not matched to a gene: 3. The CDR3 has 15 amino acids. Per the germline V gene, CDR1 is SGHNT and CDR2 is YENEEA. In nucleotides, the CDR3 is TGTGCCAGCAGCTTCGGACAGGGGGGTCAAGAGACCCAGTACTTC. It codes for CASSFGQGGQETQYF. The full variable domain, with the rest looked up from reference TRBV11-3 and TRBJ2-5, is EAGVVQSPRYKIIEKKQPVAFWCNPISGHNTLYWYLQNLGQGPELLIRYENEEAVDDSQLPKDRFSAERLKGVDSTLKIQPAELGDSAVYLCASSFGQGGQETQYFGPGTRLLVL.

This clonotype was observed a few times. The rearrangement uses TRBV12-3 or TRBV12-4 and TRBJ1-2; D perhaps matches TRBD1 (5 bases). Trimming left V 6 bases short and J 8 bases short, with 16 bases between. This CDR3 is 13 amino acids long. CDR3 coding DNA: TGTGCCAGCAGCGGTGGGGGATTGAGGGGCTACACCTTC. It specifies CASSGGGLRGYTF.

DNA of the CDR3: TGTGCCAGCAGTCGGGACAGGTCAGGGAAGCAGTACTTC. Translating it yields CASSRDRSGKQYF. The V and J genes are TRBV7-2 and TRBJ2-7; 8 bases line up with TRBD1. V shed 6 bases, J shed 8 bases, and the junction held 9 bases outside the gene matches. This CDR3 has 13 residues. Germline CDR1 and CDR2: SGHTA and FQGNSA.

This clonotype turned up a few times. The chain links TRBV10-3 to TRBJ2-5; 10 bases fit TRBD2. Germline CDR1 reads ENHRY; CDR2 reads SYGVKD. The ends lost 5 bases at V and 5 bases at J; junction bases unmatched: 8. The CDR3 loop spans 15 amino acids. The CDR3 protein is CAISRLAGDGETQYF. Here the CDR3 DNA reads TGTGCCATCAGTAGGCTAGCGGGAGACGGTGAGACCCAGTACTTC.

V and J are TRBV28 and TRBJ1-1, with D tentatively TRBD1 (6 bases). CDR1 and CDR2 from the germline V gene are MDHEN and SYDVKM. V dropped 7 bases and J dropped 1 base, with 19 bases sitting between them. CDR3 length equals 16 residues. CDR3 DNA: TGTGCCAGCACCCTAAGGGGGGGCCTCGGGAACACTGAAGCTTTCTTT. Residues: CASTLRGGLGNTEAFF.

This clonotype was seen at least ten times. This sequence joins TRBV11-2 and TRBJ2-6; TRBD2 aligns across 7 bases. Germline-derived CDR1 and CDR2 are SGHAT and FQNNGV. The CDR3 runs 16 residues. With 1 base clipped from V and 2 bases from J, the junction kept 2 bases outside the gene matches. CDR3 nucleotide sequence: TGTGCCAGCAGCTTAGTTGGGGGGGCTGGGGCCAACGTCCTGACTTTC. Its protein is CASSLVGGAGANVLTF. The whole variable domain, filled in from reference TRBV11-2 and TRBJ2-6, reads EAGVAQSPRYKIIEKRQSVAFWCNPISGHATLYWYQQILGQGPKLLIQFQNNGVVDDSQLPKDRFSAERLKGVDSTLKIQPAKLEDSAVYLCASSLVGGAGANVLTFGAGSRLTVL.

The genes are TRBV3-1 and TRBJ1-5; maybe TRBD1 (5 bases). CDR3 size: 14 residues. V lost 6 bases and J lost 2, with 11 bases in between. CDR1 and CDR2 from the germline V gene are LGHDT and YNNKEL (reference sequence). The DNA for the CDR3 is TGTGCCAGCAGTGGGGGTAGGGGCAATCAGCCCCAGCATTTT. Translating gives CASSGGRGNQPQHF.